This TCR beta chain was observed in a study of Tregs in tolerant kidney transplant recipients. Overall study results and limits: For some patients, primers changed over time, blocking nucleotide-level comparison.

Some clones are missing from TCRdb's copy, which holds only in-frame ones; the method was immunoSEQ multiplex PCR. The sample records about 64,000 clones, roughly 98% being singletons. Unstimulated regulatory T cells (CD4+CD25+CD127-), CD4+CD25- non-regulatory cells, CD4 and CD8 cells were FACS-sorted from thawed PBMCs. Thawed PBMCs were rested overnight at 37°C with roughly 200 IU/ml IL-2 before regulatory T cell sorting. Comments on this clone: Its specificity is unknown. Relative to the germline gene, one junction end is altered; a read error may explain this.

The CDR3 has 15 amino acids. Germline values: CDR1 SGHRS, CDR2 YFSETQ. The sequences come from Tregs from blood, collected before the transplant. The chain links TRBV5-1 to TRBJ2-7; 9 nucleotides align to TRBD1. The TCR was taken from a human donor who received a combined kidney and bone marrow transplant. The CDR3 DNA reads TGCGCCAGCAGATTGGACAGGGGAATAATATACGAGCAGTACTTC. It specifies CASRLDRGIIYEQYF.